A selection of T cell receptor beta chains follows, all from one sample in a study of blood T cells in healthy people across ages. MiXCR was run by TCRdb on the 5' RACE reads, yielding one entry per CDR3 protein. The top ten clones hold approximately 3.7% of a sample with a few hundred thousand distinct CDR3 sequences, about a quarter of them seen once. The same sample was also used in a study of T cells of mothers and their children.

The sample consisted of blood. These receptors originate from a boy aged 2 to 9 in good health. The CDR3 runs from the conserved cysteine through the conserved F or W. Fields, in order: J gene, clone size, CDR3 length, V gene, D gene, CDR3 DNA, CDR3 protein. A D gene is named only where the DNA matches it firmly. The size field is filled for only some rows; it gives once, few, many or a size class.

J gene: TRBJ2-5; clone size: few; CDR3 length: 12; V gene: TRBV28; D gene: TRBD2; CDR3 DNA: TGTGCCAGCAGGAGCGGGAGTGAGACCCAGTACTTC; CDR3 protein: CASRSGSETQYF
J gene: TRBJ2-7; clone size: few; CDR3 length: 15; V gene: TRBV6-5; D gene: TRBD1; CDR3 DNA: TGTGCCAGCAGCCCCACCTTACAGGGGGTATACGAGCAGTACTTC; CDR3 protein: CASSPTLQGVYEQYF
J gene: TRBJ2-1; clone size: .; CDR3 length: 18; V gene: TRBV3-1; D gene: .; CDR3 DNA: TGTGCCAGCAGCCAATTCTCCCGGGGTCCGAGCTCCTACAATGAGCAGTTCTTC; CDR3 protein: CASSQFSRGPSSYNEQFF
J gene: TRBJ2-2; clone size: many; CDR3 length: 15; V gene: TRBV20-1; D gene: TRBD1; CDR3 DNA: TGCAGTGCTAATGCGGACAGGGGGGACACCGGGGAGCTGTTTTTT; CDR3 protein: CSANADRGDTGELFF
J gene: TRBJ2-7; clone size: few; CDR3 length: 17; V gene: TRBV7-2; D gene: TRBD2; CDR3 DNA: TGTGCCAGCAGCTTAGCGCCCTATAGCGGGAGACTCTACGAGCAGTACTTC; CDR3 protein: CASSLAPYSGRLYEQYF
J gene: TRBJ2-5; clone size: many; CDR3 length: 14; V gene: TRBV5-1; D gene: TRBD2; CDR3 DNA: TGCGCCAGCAGCTTGGGACTAGCCAAAGAGACCCAGTACTTC; CDR3 protein: CASSLGLAKETQYF
J gene: TRBJ2-1; clone size: few; CDR3 length: 16; V gene: TRBV6-1; D gene: .; CDR3 DNA: TGTGCCAGCAGATCACCTAACCTCAGACCCTACAATGAGCAGTTCTTC; CDR3 protein: CASRSPNLRPYNEQFF
J gene: TRBJ1-5; clone size: .; CDR3 length: 11; V gene: TRBV29-1; D gene: .; CDR3 DNA: TGCAGCGTCGTTACTCAGGGAACCGAGCATTTT; CDR3 protein: CSVVTQGTEHF
J gene: TRBJ2-7; clone size: .; CDR3 length: 12; V gene: TRBV30; D gene: .; CDR3 DNA: TGTGCCTGGAGTGTCCTGGGATATGAGCAGTACTTC; CDR3 protein: CAWSVLGYEQYF
J gene: TRBJ2-2; clone size: once; CDR3 length: 17; V gene: TRBV7-2; D gene: TRBD2; CDR3 DNA: TGTGCCAGCAGCCCTCGAATAGCGGGAGGGCAAACCGGGGAGCTGTTTTTT; CDR3 protein: CASSPRIAGGQTGELFF
J gene: TRBJ2-2; clone size: .; CDR3 length: 14; V gene: TRBV5-5; D gene: TRBD2; CDR3 DNA: TGTGCCAGCAGCTTTAGGACTAGCGGGGGGGAGCTGTTTTTT; CDR3 protein: CASSFRTSGGELFF
J gene: TRBJ2-4; clone size: .; CDR3 length: 17; V gene: TRBV4-1; D gene: TRBD1; CDR3 DNA: TGCGCCAGCAGCCCACGGACAGGGGGGATTTCCAAAAACATTCAGTACTTC; CDR3 protein: CASSPRTGGISKNIQYF
J gene: TRBJ2-7; clone size: few; CDR3 length: 15; V gene: TRBV25-1; D gene: TRBD1; CDR3 DNA: TGTGCCAGCAGCCCCCCCGTGGGACAGAACTACGAGCAGTACTTC; CDR3 protein: CASSPPVGQNYEQYF
J gene: TRBJ2-6; clone size: .; CDR3 length: 21; V gene: TRBV9; D gene: TRBD2; CDR3 DNA: TGTGCCAGCAGCGTAGACCCCAGGACTAGCGGAGCGAGCTCTGGGGCCAACGTCCTGACTTTC; CDR3 protein: CASSVDPRTSGASSGANVLTF
J gene: TRBJ2-7; clone size: few; CDR3 length: 12; V gene: TRBV12-3/TRBV12-4; D gene: .; CDR3 DNA: TGTGCCAGCAGTTTCCGAGGCGCCGAGCAGTACTTC; CDR3 protein: CASSFRGAEQYF
J gene: TRBJ2-2; clone size: .; CDR3 length: 14; V gene: TRBV9; D gene: TRBD2; CDR3 DNA: TGTGCCAGCAGCGTAGGAAGCGGGATCGGGGAGCTGTTTTTT; CDR3 protein: CASSVGSGIGELFF
J gene: TRBJ2-1; clone size: .; CDR3 length: 15; V gene: TRBV7-2; D gene: .; CDR3 DNA: TGTGCCAGCAGCTTACAGGGTAACTCTAACAATGAGCAGTTCTTC; CDR3 protein: CASSLQGNSNNEQFF
J gene: TRBJ1-5; clone size: .; CDR3 length: 14; V gene: TRBV2; D gene: .; CDR3 DNA: TGTGCCAGCCTTGACGGGGGCGGCAATCAGCCCCAGCATTTT; CDR3 protein: CASLDGGGNQPQHF
J gene: TRBJ2-3; clone size: few; CDR3 length: 15; V gene: TRBV6-5; D gene: .; CDR3 DNA: TGTGCCAGCAGTTACTCGATGCGCGGGTTAGATACGCAGTATTTT; CDR3 protein: CASSYSMRGLDTQYF
J gene: TRBJ1-6; clone size: .; CDR3 length: 16; V gene: TRBV4-3; D gene: .; CDR3 DNA: TGCGCCAGCAGCCCATCCGCGGGGGGGCGAGGGTCACCCCTCCACTTT; CDR3 protein: CASSPSAGGRGSPLHF
J gene: TRBJ1-1; clone size: .; CDR3 length: 15; V gene: TRBV20-1; D gene: TRBD1; CDR3 DNA: TGCAGTGCTAGAGCCAGGACAGGGGTCGCGGGAGAAGCTTTCTTT; CDR3 protein: CSARARTGVAGEAFF
J gene: TRBJ2-3; clone size: many; CDR3 length: 13; V gene: TRBV7-6; D gene: .; CDR3 DNA: TGTGCCAGCAGCCCCACTAGGGCAGATACGCAGTATTTT; CDR3 protein: CASSPTRADTQYF
J gene: TRBJ1-1; clone size: .; CDR3 length: 15; V gene: TRBV14; D gene: .; CDR3 DNA: TGTGCCAGCAGCCAATTAAGGGTCACCCGGGCTGAAGCTTTCTTT; CDR3 protein: CASSQLRVTRAEAFF
J gene: TRBJ2-5; clone size: .; CDR3 length: 15; V gene: TRBV7-9; D gene: .; CDR3 DNA: TGTGCCAGCAGCTTATGGGGAGAGTACCAAGAGACCCAGTACTTC; CDR3 protein: CASSLWGEYQETQYF
J gene: TRBJ1-4; clone size: few; CDR3 length: 13; V gene: TRBV10-3; D gene: .; CDR3 DNA: TGTGCCATCAGCACAGAACTTAATGAAAAACTGTTTTTT; CDR3 protein: CAISTELNEKLFF
J gene: TRBJ2-7; clone size: .; CDR3 length: 20; V gene: TRBV4-3; D gene: TRBD2; CDR3 DNA: TGCGCCAGCAGCCAAGGCCAGGGACTAGCGGGAGTTGGGTCCTCCTACGAGCAGTACTTC; CDR3 protein: CASSQGQGLAGVGSSYEQYF
J gene: TRBJ2-2; clone size: .; CDR3 length: 15; V gene: TRBV7-3; D gene: TRBD1; CDR3 DNA: TGTGCCAGCAGCCTGGACAGGGGATTAGGCGGGGAGCTGTTTTTT; CDR3 protein: CASSLDRGLGGELFF
J gene: TRBJ2-2; clone size: few; CDR3 length: 14; V gene: TRBV20-1; D gene: .; CDR3 DNA: TGCAGTGCTAGAGATGGGGGGGGCGCGGAGGAGCTGTTTTTT; CDR3 protein: CSARDGGGAEELFF
J gene: TRBJ2-2; clone size: few; CDR3 length: 15; V gene: TRBV18; D gene: .; CDR3 DNA: TGTGCCAGCTCACCCTCCACGGCTAACACCGGGGAGCTGTTTTTT; CDR3 protein: CASSPSTANTGELFF